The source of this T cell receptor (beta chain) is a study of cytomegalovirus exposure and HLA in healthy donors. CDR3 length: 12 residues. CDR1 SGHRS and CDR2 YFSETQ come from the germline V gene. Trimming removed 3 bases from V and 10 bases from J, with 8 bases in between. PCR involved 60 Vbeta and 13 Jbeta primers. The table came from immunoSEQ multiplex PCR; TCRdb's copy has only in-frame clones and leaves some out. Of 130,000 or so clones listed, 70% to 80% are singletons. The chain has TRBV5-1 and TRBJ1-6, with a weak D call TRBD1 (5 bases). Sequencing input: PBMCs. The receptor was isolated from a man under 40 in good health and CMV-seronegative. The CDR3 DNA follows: TGCGCCAGCAGCTCGGGGGTGTCACCCCTCCACTTT. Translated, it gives CASSSGVSPLHF.